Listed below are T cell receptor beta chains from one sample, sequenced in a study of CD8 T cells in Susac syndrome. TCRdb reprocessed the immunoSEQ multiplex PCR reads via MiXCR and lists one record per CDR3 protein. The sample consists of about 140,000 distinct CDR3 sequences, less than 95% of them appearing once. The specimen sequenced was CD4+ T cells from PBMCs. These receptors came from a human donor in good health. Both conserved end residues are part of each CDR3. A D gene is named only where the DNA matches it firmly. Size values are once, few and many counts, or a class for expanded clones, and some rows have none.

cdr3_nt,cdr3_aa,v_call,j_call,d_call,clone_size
TGTGCCTGGAGTTGGCCCCAGGTGGCTGGGGCCAACGTCCTGACTTTC,CAWSWPQVAGANVLTF,TRBV30,TRBJ2-6,NA,NA
TGTGCCAGCAGTGATTCGAGTCGTGGGACTGAAGCTTTCTTT,CASSDSSRGTEAFF,TRBV6-4,TRBJ1-1,NA,once
TGCGCCAGCAGTCAACAAAAAGACAGGCCCACAGATACGCAGTATTTT,CASSQQKDRPTDTQYF,TRBV23-1,TRBJ2-3,NA,NA
TGTGCCAGCAGCTTAGTGGGGACTAGCGTGAAAGAGACCCAGTACTTC,CASSLVGTSVKETQYF,TRBV7-2,TRBJ2-5,TRBD2,NA
TGTGCCAGCAGTCTACTCCAGGGACAGGGGGTCGGGGATACGCAGTATTTT,CASSLLQGQGVGDTQYF,TRBV27,TRBJ2-3,TRBD1,NA
TGTGCCAGCAGCTTGGACAGGGCTAATGAGCAGTTCTTC,CASSLDRANEQFF,TRBV11-2,TRBJ2-1,TRBD1,NA
TGTGCCAGTTGGCAGGGCGATGAGCAGTTCTTC,CASWQGDEQFF,TRBV3-1,TRBJ2-1,NA,NA
TGTGCCAGCAGCCCCCCTAGCGGGAGCATGGATGAGCAGTTCTTC,CASSPPSGSMDEQFF,TRBV7-2,TRBJ2-1,TRBD2,NA
TGTGCCAGCAGTTTAGGTGATGAAGCGGGAGAGACCCAGTACTTC,CASSLGDEAGETQYF,TRBV28,TRBJ2-5,NA,NA
TGTGCCAGCTCACCCGGGGGTCGCAATCAGCCCCAGCATTTT,CASSPGGRNQPQHF,TRBV18,TRBJ1-5,NA,NA
TGTGCCAGCAGTTGGTCCAGGCTCGACTCCTCGAGAACCGGGGAGCTGTTTTTT,CASSWSRLDSSRTGELFF,TRBV27,TRBJ2-2,NA,NA
TGTGCCAGCTCCTCCGGGACAGGGACATACAATGAGCAGTTCTTC,CASSSGTGTYNEQFF,TRBV18,TRBJ2-1,TRBD1,few
TGTGCCAGCAGCCCCGGACAGGGGTGGTACAATGAGCAGTTCTTC,CASSPGQGWYNEQFF,TRBV12-3/TRBV12-4,TRBJ2-1,TRBD1,NA
TGTGCCAGCAGTGCTTCGCGGGAGGGCCCTCGGAACTTC,CASSASREGPRNF,TRBV2,TRBJ2-7,TRBD2,NA
TGTGCCAGCAGCTTACTCGGGACCGAGAACACCGGGGAGCTGTTTTTT,CASSLLGTENTGELFF,TRBV7-2,TRBJ2-2,NA,NA
TGTGCCAGCAGTTTTGGACGGGGGGCTGGCTACACCTTC,CASSFGRGAGYTF,TRBV27,TRBJ1-2,NA,NA
TGTGCCAGCGGGGAGGGAAATGAGCAGTTCTTC,CASGEGNEQFF,TRBV3-1,TRBJ2-1,TRBD2,NA
TGTGCCTGGAGTATGGACCTGGGGACCCAGTACTTC,CAWSMDLGTQYF,TRBV30,TRBJ2-5,NA,NA
TGCGCCAGCAGCTCAACCGGGACCGAGTTTTTCTATGGCTACACCTTC,CASSSTGTEFFYGYTF,TRBV5-1,TRBJ1-2,NA,NA
TGCAGTGCTAGAGCCGGGACAGGGGGCGTGAGCACTGAAGCTTTCTTT,CSARAGTGGVSTEAFF,TRBV20-1,TRBJ1-1,TRBD1,NA
TGTGCCACCAGCAGAACTGACAGGGTTTTTTCTGAAGCTTTCTTT,CATSRTDRVFSEAFF,TRBV15,TRBJ1-1,TRBD1,once
TGTGCCAGCAGTTACCCTGGACTCGATACGCAGTATTTT,CASSYPGLDTQYF,TRBV6-6,TRBJ2-3,NA,NA
TGCGCCAGCAGCCCCCTAGGGCTTGAAGCTTTCTTT,CASSPLGLEAFF,TRBV5-1,TRBJ1-1,NA,NA
TGTGCCAGCAGCGTCGGAGGGCGAACCGGGGAGCTGTTTTTT,CASSVGGRTGELFF,TRBV9,TRBJ2-2,NA,NA
TGCAGTGCTTTGACTAGCGCGAAAGAGACCCAGTACTTC,CSALTSAKETQYF,TRBV20-1,TRBJ2-5,TRBD2,NA
TGCGCCAGCAGCTTGTACCAGCCTAGCACAGATACGCAGTATTTT,CASSLYQPSTDTQYF,TRBV5-1,TRBJ2-3,NA,NA
TGTGCCAGCAGTTTGGTAGTGGACACTGAAGCTTTCTTT,CASSLVVDTEAFF,TRBV6-1,TRBJ1-1,NA,NA
TGTGCCAGCAGCCCACAGGGCCTCTCTGGGGCCAACGTCCTGACTTTC,CASSPQGLSGANVLTF,TRBV7-9,TRBJ2-6,NA,once
TGCAGTGCTAGAGATGGCTACAGGCCGAGCGGCTACACCTTC,CSARDGYRPSGYTF,TRBV20-1,TRBJ1-2,NA,NA
TGTGCCAGCAGTTCCAGGGGGCTGGAAGCTTTCTTT,CASSSRGLEAFF,TRBV28,TRBJ1-1,TRBD1,NA
TGCAGTGCTAGAGATCCGGGACAGGGTAAAAATGAGCAGTTCTTC,CSARDPGQGKNEQFF,TRBV20-1,TRBJ2-1,TRBD1,NA
TGTGCCAGCAGCCAAGATGCAGGGTACCAAGAGACCCAGTACTTC,CASSQDAGYQETQYF,TRBV3-1,TRBJ2-5,NA,NA
TGCAGCGCTCACCCCGGGGATACGCAGTATTTT,CSAHPGDTQYF,TRBV29-1,TRBJ2-3,NA,NA
TGTGCCAGCAGCTTATTTAGGGAGGACTACGAGCAGTACTTC,CASSLFREDYEQYF,TRBV11-2,TRBJ2-7,NA,NA
TGCAGTGCTAGAGAGGGGCTAGCGGGATACACAGATACGCAGTATTTT,CSAREGLAGYTDTQYF,TRBV20-1,TRBJ2-3,TRBD2,NA
TGTGCCAGAATCGGGGGGGTTCTAAAGGCGTACTTC,CARIGGVLKAYF,TRBV9,TRBJ2-5,TRBD2,NA
TGTGCCAGCAGCAAGTTCCGGGATAACACTGAAGCTTTCTTT,CASSKFRDNTEAFF,TRBV21-1,TRBJ1-1,NA,NA
TGTGCCAGCTCACGGACTAGCGACACCGGGGAGCTGTTTTTT,CASSRTSDTGELFF,TRBV18,TRBJ2-2,TRBD2,NA
TGTGCCAGCAAACAGGGGGCTTCAACAGATACGCAGTATTTT,CASKQGASTDTQYF,TRBV25-1,TRBJ2-3,TRBD1,NA
TGTGCCAGCAGCCCAGACAGGCTAGGGGCTTTCTTT,CASSPDRLGAFF,TRBV7-9,TRBJ1-1,NA,NA